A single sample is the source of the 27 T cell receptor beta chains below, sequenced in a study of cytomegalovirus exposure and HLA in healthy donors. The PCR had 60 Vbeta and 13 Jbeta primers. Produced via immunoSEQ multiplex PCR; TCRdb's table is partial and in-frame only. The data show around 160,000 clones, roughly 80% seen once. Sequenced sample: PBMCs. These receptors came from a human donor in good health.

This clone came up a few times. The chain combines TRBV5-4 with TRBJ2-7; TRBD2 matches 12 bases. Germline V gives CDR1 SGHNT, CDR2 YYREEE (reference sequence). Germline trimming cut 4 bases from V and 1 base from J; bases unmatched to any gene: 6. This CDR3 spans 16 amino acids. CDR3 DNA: TGTGCCAGCAGCGTCTCGACTAGCGGGGGTTCCTACGAGCAGTACTTC. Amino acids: CASSVSTSGGSYEQYF.

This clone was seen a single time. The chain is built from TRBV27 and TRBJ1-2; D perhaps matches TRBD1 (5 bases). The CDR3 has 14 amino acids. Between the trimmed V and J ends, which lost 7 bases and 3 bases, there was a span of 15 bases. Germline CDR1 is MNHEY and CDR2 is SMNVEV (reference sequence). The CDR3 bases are TGTGCCAGCACCCGGAGGGGCGCGGACTATGGCTACACCTTC. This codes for CASTRRGADYGYTF.

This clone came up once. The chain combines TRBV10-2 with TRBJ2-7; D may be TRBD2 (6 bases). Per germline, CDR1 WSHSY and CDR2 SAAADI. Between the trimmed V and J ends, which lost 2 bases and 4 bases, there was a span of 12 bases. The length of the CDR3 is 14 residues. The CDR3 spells CASSERPGRYEQYF. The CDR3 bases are TGCGCCAGCAGTGAGCGGCCAGGGAGGTACGAGCAGTACTTC.

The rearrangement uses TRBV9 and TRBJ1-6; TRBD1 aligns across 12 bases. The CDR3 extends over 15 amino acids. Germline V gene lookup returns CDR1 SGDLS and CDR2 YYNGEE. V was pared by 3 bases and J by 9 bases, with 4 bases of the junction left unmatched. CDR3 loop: CASSAGQGARSPLHF. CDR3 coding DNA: TGTGCCAGCAGCGCGGGACAGGGGGCCCGTTCACCCCTCCACTTT.

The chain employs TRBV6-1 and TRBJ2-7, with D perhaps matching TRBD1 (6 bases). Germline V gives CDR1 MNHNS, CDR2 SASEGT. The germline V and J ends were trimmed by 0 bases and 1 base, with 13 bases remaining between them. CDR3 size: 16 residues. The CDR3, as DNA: TGTGCCAGCAGTGAAGCCAGGGGAACCAAATCCTACGAGCAGTACTTC. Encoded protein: CASSEARGTKSYEQYF.

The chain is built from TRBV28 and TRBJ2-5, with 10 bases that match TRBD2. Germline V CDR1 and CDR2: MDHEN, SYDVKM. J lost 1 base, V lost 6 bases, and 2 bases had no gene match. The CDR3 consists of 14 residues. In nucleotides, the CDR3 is TGTGCCAGCAGCCTAGCGGGGGTCCAAGAGACCCAGTACTTC. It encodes CASSLAGVQETQYF.

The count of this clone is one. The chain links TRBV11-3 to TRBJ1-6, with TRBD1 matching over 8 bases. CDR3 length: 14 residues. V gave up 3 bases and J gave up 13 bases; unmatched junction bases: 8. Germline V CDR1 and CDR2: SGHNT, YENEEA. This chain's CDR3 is CASSLTGVLAPLHF. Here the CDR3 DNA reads TGTGCCAGCAGCTTGACAGGGGTATTAGCCCCCCTCCACTTT.

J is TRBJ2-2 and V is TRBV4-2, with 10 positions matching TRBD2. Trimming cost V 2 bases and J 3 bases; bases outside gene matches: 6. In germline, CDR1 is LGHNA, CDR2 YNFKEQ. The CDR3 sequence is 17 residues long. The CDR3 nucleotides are TGTGCCAGCAGCCAACGAGCGGGGGGGCCGTACACCGGGGAGCTGTTTTTT. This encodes CASSQRAGGPYTGELFF.

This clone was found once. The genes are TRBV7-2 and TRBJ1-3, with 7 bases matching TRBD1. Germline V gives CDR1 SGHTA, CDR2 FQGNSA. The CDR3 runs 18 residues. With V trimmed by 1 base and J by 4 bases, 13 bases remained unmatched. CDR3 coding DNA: TGTGCCAGCAGCTTAGTATCGACAGGGCTTCAAGCCGGAAACACCATATATTTT. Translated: CASSLVSTGLQAGNTIYF.

The CDR3 DNA is TGTGCCAGCAGCTTAGCATCGGCGGGTAGCTCCTACAATGAGCAGTTCTTC. Translating gives CASSLASAGSSYNEQFF. V and J are TRBV7-9 and TRBJ2-1; the D gene is possibly TRBD2 (5 bases). V dropped 0 bases and J dropped 0 bases, with 12 bases sitting between them. Germline values: CDR1 SEHNR, CDR2 FQNEAQ (reference sequence). This CDR3 has 17 amino acids.

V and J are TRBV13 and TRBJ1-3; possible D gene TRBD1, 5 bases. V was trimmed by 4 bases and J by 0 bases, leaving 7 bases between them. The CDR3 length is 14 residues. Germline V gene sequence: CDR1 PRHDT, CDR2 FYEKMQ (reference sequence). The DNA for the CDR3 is TGTGCCAGCAGCTCCGGGGGCTCTGGAAACACCATATATTTT. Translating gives CASSSGGSGNTIYF.

The CDR3 loop reads CASSLGTGAYEQYF. DNA of the CDR3: TGTGCCAGCAGTTTGGGGACAGGGGCCTACGAGCAGTACTTC. This chain uses TRBV27 with TRBJ2-7, with 10 nucleotides matching TRBD1. The CDR3 has 14 amino acids. In germline, CDR1 is MNHEY, CDR2 SMNVEV (reference sequence). J lost 2 bases, V lost 3 bases, and 1 base had no gene match.

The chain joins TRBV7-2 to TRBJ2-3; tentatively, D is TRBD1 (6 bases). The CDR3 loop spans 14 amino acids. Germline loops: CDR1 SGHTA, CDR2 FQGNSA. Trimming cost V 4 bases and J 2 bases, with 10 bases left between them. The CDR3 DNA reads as TGTGCCAGCAGCTATGGGACACCCACAGATACGCAGTATTTT. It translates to CASSYGTPTDTQYF.

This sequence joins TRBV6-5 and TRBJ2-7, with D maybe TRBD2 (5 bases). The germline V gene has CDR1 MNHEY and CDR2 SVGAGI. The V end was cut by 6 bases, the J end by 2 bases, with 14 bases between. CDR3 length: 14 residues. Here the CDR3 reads CASSLAPDAYEQYF. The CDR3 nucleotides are TGTGCCAGCAGCCTAGCCCCCGACGCCTACGAGCAGTACTTC.

The CDR3 DNA reads as TGTGCCAGTAGTATAGTGGAGGTGGGATCTAACTATGGCTACACCTTC. Its protein is CASSIVEVGSNYGYTF. The chain employs TRBV19 and TRBJ1-2; D gene ambiguous. CDR1 LNHDA and CDR2 SQIVND come from the germline V gene (reference sequence). Trimming cost V 1 base and J 0 bases, with 12 bases left between them. CDR3 length: 16 residues.

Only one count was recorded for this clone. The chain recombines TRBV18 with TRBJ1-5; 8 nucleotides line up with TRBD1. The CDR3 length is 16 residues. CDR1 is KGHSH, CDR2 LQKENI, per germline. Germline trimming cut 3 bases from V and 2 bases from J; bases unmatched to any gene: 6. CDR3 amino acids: CASSPDRGWGNQPQHF. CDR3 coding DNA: TGTGCCAGCTCACCCGACAGGGGATGGGGCAATCAGCCCCAGCATTTT.

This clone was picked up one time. The CDR3 here is CASTPGITYNEQFF. Written as DNA, the CDR3 is TGTGCCAGCACCCCCGGGATCACCTACAATGAGCAGTTCTTC. The chain recombines TRBV7-2 with TRBJ2-1, with a tentative D call TRBD2 (5 bases). V gave up 7 bases and J gave up 2 bases, with 12 bases separating them. The CDR3 has 14 amino acids. CDR1 is SGHTA, CDR2 FQGNSA, per germline. Based on the CDR3 plus reference TRBV7-2 and TRBJ2-1, the full variable domain is GAGVSQSPSNKVTEKGKDVELRCDPISGHTALYWYRQSLGQGLEFLIYFQGNSAPDKSGLPSDRFSAERTGGSVSTLTIQRTQQEDSAVYLCASTPGITYNEQFFGPGTRLTVL.

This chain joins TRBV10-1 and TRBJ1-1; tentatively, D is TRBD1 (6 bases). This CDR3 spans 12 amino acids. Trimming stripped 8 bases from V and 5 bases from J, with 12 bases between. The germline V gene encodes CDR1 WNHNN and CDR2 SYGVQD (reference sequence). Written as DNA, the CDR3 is TGCGCCAGCTCCGACAGGAGGACTGAAGCTTTCTTT. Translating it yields CASSDRRTEAFF.

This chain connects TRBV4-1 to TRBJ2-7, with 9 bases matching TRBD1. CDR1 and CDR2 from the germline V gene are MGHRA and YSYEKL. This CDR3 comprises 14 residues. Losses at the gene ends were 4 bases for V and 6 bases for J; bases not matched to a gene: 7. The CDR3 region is CASSPPGQGIEQYF. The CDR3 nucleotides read TGCGCCAGCAGCCCTCCGGGACAGGGAATCGAGCAGTACTTC.

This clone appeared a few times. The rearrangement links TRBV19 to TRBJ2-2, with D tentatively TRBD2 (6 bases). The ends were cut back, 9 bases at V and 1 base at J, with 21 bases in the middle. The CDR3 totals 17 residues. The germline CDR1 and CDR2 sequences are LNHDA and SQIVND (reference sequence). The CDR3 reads CARPGVYRIKNTGELFF. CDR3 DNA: TGTGCCAGACCGGGGGTGTACCGGATAAAGAACACCGGGGAGCTGTTTTTT.

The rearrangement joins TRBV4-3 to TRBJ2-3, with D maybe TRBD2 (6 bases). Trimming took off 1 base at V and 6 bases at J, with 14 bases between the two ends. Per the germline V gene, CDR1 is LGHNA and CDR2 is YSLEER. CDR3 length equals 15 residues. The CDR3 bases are TGCGCCAGCAGCCAAGTAAGGGCTAGCGCGGATACGCAGTATTTT. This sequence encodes CASSQVRASADTQYF.

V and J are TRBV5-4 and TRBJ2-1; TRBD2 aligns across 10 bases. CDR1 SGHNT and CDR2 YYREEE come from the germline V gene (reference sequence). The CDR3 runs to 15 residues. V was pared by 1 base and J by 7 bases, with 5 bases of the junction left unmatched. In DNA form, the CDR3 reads TGTGCCAGCAGCTTGTTGCCTAGCGGGGGAAATGAGCAGTTCTTC. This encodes CASSLLPSGGNEQFF.

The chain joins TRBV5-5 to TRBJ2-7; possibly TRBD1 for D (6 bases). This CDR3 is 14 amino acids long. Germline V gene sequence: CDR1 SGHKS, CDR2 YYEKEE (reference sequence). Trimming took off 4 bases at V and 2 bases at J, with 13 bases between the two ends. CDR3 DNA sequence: TGTGCCAGCAGCAACAGGGACACTGCCTACGAGCAGTACTTC. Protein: CASSNRDTAYEQYF.

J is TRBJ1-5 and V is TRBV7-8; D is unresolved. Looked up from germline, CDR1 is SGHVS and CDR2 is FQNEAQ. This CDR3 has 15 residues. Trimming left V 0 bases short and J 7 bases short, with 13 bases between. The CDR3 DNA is TGTGCCAGCAGCTTAGCGCAAGGATCAGGACAGCCCCAGCATTTT. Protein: CASSLAQGSGQPQHF.

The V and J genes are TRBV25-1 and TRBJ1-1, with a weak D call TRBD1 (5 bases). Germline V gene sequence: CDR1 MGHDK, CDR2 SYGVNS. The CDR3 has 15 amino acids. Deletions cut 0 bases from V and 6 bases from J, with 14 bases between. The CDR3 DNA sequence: TGTGCCAGCAGTGAATATAGGGGAGGCGAAGCTGAAGCTTTCTTT. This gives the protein CASSEYRGGEAEAFF. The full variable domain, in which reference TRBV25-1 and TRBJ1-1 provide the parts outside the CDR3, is EADIYQTPRYLVIGTGKKITLECSQTMGHDKMYWYQQDPGMELHLIHYSYGVNSTEKGDLSSESTVSRIRTEHFPLTLESARPSHTSQYLCASSEYRGGEAEAFFGQGTRLTVV.

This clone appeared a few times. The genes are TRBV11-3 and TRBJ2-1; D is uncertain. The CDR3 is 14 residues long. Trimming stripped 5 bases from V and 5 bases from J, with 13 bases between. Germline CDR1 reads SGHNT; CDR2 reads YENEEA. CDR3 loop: CASSPRVYDNEQFF. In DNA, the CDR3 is TGTGCCAGCAGCCCCCGGGTTTACGACAATGAGCAGTTCTTC.

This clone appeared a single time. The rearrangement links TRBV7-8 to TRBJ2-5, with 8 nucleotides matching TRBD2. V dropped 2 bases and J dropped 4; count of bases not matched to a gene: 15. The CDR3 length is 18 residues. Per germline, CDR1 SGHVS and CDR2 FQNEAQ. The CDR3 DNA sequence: TGTGCCAGCAGCTTATTTTCGGGGGGGAAGGTTTTAGGAGAGACCCAGTACTTC. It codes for CASSLFSGGKVLGETQYF.